The next 30 T cell receptor beta chains were all read from a single sample in a study of CD8+ T cells in alopecia areata. The authors extracted RNA and reverse transcribed it into cDNA as the sequencing template. Using immunoSEQ multiplex PCR, the repertoire was profiled, and TCRdb retains in-frame clones only, with some absent. The sample shows 95,000 to 150,000 clones, roughly 50% of them seen only once. The sample was NKG2D-low CD8+ T cells sorted from blood. These receptors all stem from a human donor with alopecia areata.

The chain has TRBV5-1 and TRBJ2-1; possible D gene TRBD2, 6 bases. Per germline, CDR1 SGHRS and CDR2 YFSETQ. CDR3 size: 11 residues. V was pared by 2 bases and J by 10 bases, with 7 bases between. In nucleotides, the CDR3 is TGCGCCAGCAGCTTAGCGGGCGAGCAGTTCTTC. Translating it yields CASSLAGEQFF.

The rearrangement joins TRBV2 to TRBJ2-1, with D uncertain. The germline V gene has CDR1 SNHLY and CDR2 FYNNEI. The CDR3 runs to 12 residues. Trimming left V 2 bases short and J 6 bases short, with 5 bases between. This chain's CDR3 is CASSETVNEQFF. DNA of the CDR3: TGTGCCAGCAGTGAAACAGTCAATGAGCAGTTCTTC.

This clone was counted a few times. J is TRBJ2-4 and V is TRBV28, with D possibly being TRBD2 (6 bases). The CDR3 is 14 residues long. V was shortened by 7 bases and J by 1 base, with 11 bases between the two germline ends. Germline-derived CDR1 and CDR2 are MDHEN and SYDVKM. DNA for the CDR3: TGTGCCAGCACTGATGGAGGGGCCAAAAACATTCAGTACTTC. It specifies CASTDGGAKNIQYF. Full variable domain (remainder filled in from reference TRBV28 and TRBJ2-4): DVKVTQSSRYLVKRTGEKVFLECVQDMDHENMFWYRQDPGLGLRLIYFSYDVKMKEKGDIPEGYSVSREKKERFSLILESASTNQTSMYLCASTDGGAKNIQYFGAGTRLSVL.

This clone was counted between two and nine times. CDR3 residues: CSARGVGNEQFF. The CDR3 bases are TGCAGCGCCCGGGGAGTTGGCAATGAGCAGTTCTTC. V gene TRBV29-1 combines with J gene TRBJ2-1, with D perhaps TRBD2 (5 bases). Germline values: CDR1 SQVTM, CDR2 ANQGSEA. The CDR3 consists of 12 residues. Trimming left V 7 bases short and J 6 bases short, with 13 bases between.

The V call is TRBV7-9, the J call TRBJ1-1; a weak D match, TRBD1 (5 bases). This CDR3 comprises 14 residues. Germline V gene data show CDR1 as SEHNR and CDR2 as FQNEAQ (reference sequence). The V gene lost 4 bases and the J gene lost 4 bases, with 13 bases spanning the gap. The CDR3 nucleotides are TGTGCCAGCAGCTCCTCGGGGGTGACCACTGAAGCTTTCTTT. Protein product: CASSSSGVTTEAFF.

This chain joins TRBV5-6 and TRBJ2-5, with 10 bases fitting TRBD1. CDR1 is SGHDT, CDR2 YYEEEE, per germline. The V gene end was trimmed by 7 bases and the J gene end by 5 bases; junction bases not matched to a gene: 2. CDR3 length: 12 amino acids. CDR3 amino acids: CASRTGGETQYF. The CDR3 region has the DNA TGTGCCAGCCGGACAGGGGGGGAGACCCAGTACTTC. Full variable domain (rest looked up from reference TRBV5-6 and TRBJ2-5): DAGVTQSPTHLIKTRGQQVTLRCSPKSGHDTVSWYQQALGQGPQFIFQYYEEEERQRGNFPDRFSGHQFPNYSSELNVNALLLGDSALYLCASRTGGETQYFGPGTRLLVL.

V gene TRBV5-1 combines with J gene TRBJ2-7, with 9 bases aligning to TRBD1. Germline CDR1 and CDR2: SGHRS and YFSETQ. The CDR3 consists of 13 residues. With V trimmed by 3 bases and J by 4 bases, 2 bases remained unmatched. Here the CDR3 reads CASSWDRAYEQYF. The CDR3, as DNA: TGCGCCAGCAGCTGGGACAGGGCTTACGAGCAGTACTTC.

CDR3 bases: TGTGCCAGCACCTTGACCGGGCTTTCCCAGTTCTTC. Its protein is CASTLTGLSQFF. The chain joins TRBV7-9 to TRBJ2-1; no reliable D call. Germline values: CDR1 SEHNR, CDR2 FQNEAQ (reference sequence). The ends were cut back, 7 bases at V and 13 bases at J, with 17 bases in the middle. This CDR3 is 12 amino acids long.

This clone showed up just once. The chain couples TRBV5-4 to TRBJ2-7, with D uncertain. Germline assignment: CDR1 SGHNT and CDR2 YYREEE (reference sequence). The CDR3 contains 12 residues. The V and J ends lost 3 bases and 6 bases respectively, with 10 bases between them. CDR3 DNA: TGTGCCAGCAGCTACGGCGGCTCCGAGCAGTACTTC. Its translation is CASSYGGSEQYF.

Here the CDR3 DNA reads TGTGCCAGCAGTGGGGGACTAGCGGGGACCACAGATACGCAGTATTTT. Its protein product is CASSGGLAGTTDTQYF. This chain connects TRBV27 to TRBJ2-3; 13 bases are a match to TRBD2. Germline-derived CDR1 and CDR2 are MNHEY and SMNVEV (reference sequence). V dropped 5 bases and J dropped 2; count of bases not matched to a gene: 4. The length of the CDR3 is 16 residues.

This clone was counted only a few times. CDR3 sequence reads: CAWRAEQETQYF. The CDR3 coding sequence is TGTGCCTGGAGAGCGGAGCAAGAGACCCAGTACTTC. The chain is built from TRBV30 and TRBJ2-5; TRBD2 is a possible D gene (5 bases). The CDR3 covers 12 residues. Trimming removed 3 bases from V and 2 bases from J, with 7 bases in between. In germline, CDR1 is GTSNPN, CDR2 SVGIG (reference sequence).

The V gene is TRBV5-1, the J gene TRBJ2-2, with D maybe TRBD2 (6 bases). Deletions cut 4 bases from V and 6 bases from J, with 13 bases between. Germline-derived CDR1 and CDR2 are SGHRS and YFSETQ. The CDR3 is 14 residues long. Here the CDR3 DNA reads TGCGCCAGCAGCCGGGACGCGGGGTCCGGGGAGCTGTTTTTT. Encoded protein: CASSRDAGSGELFF.

This sequence joins TRBV2 and TRBJ1-1; tentative D call: TRBD1 (6 bases). The V end was cut by 5 bases, the J end by 6 bases, with 7 bases between. In germline, CDR1 is SNHLY, CDR2 FYNNEI. The CDR3 contains 11 residues. The CDR3, as DNA: TGTGCCAGCAGTTCAGGGGCTGAAGCTTTCTTT. Translating gives CASSSGAEAFF. The variable domain in full, with the rest retrieved from reference TRBV2 and TRBJ1-1, is EPEVTQTPSHQVTQMGQEVILRCVPISNHLYFYWYRQILGQKVEFLVSFYNNEISEKSEIFDDQFSVERPDGSNFTLKIRSTKLEDSAMYFCASSSGAEAFFGQGTRLTVV.

The chain carries TRBV5-6 and TRBJ1-2; the D is unclear. The CDR3 contains 14 residues. Germline loops: CDR1 SGHDT, CDR2 YYEEEE. The V and J ends lost 0 bases and 9 bases respectively, with 15 bases between them. CDR3 region: CASSLGTDTESYTF. CDR3 bases: TGTGCCAGCAGCTTGGGGACGGATACTGAAAGCTACACCTTC. Combining the CDR3 with reference TRBV5-6 and TRBJ1-2 gives the whole variable domain DAGVTQSPTHLIKTRGQQVTLRCSPKSGHDTVSWYQQALGQGPQFIFQYYEEEERQRGNFPDRFSGHQFPNYSSELNVNALLLGDSALYLCASSLGTDTESYTFGSGTRLTVV.

Worth noting for this clone: This sample includes further DNA sequences coding for the same CDR3. The chain links TRBV29-1 to TRBJ2-7, with D hard to call. Germline loops: CDR1 SQVTM, CDR2 ANQGSEA. Trimming left V 0 bases short and J 2 bases short, with 5 bases between. This CDR3 has 12 residues. CDR3 residues: CSVEERPYEQYF. The CDR3, as DNA: TGCAGCGTTGAAGAACGTCCCTACGAGCAGTACTTC.

The CDR3 is CSVEGGRGGEKLFF. The CDR3, as DNA: TGCAGCGTTGAAGGTGGCAGGGGCGGAGAAAAACTGTTTTTT. The chain couples TRBV29-1 to TRBJ1-4; a possible D gene is TRBD1 (6 bases). This CDR3 is built from 14 residues. Looked up from germline, CDR1 is SQVTM and CDR2 is ANQGSEA. V lost 1 base to trimming and J lost 8 bases, with 14 bases between them.

The V gene is TRBV29-1, the J gene TRBJ1-3; the D is unclear. This CDR3 region has 16 residues. Germline CDR1 reads SQVTM; CDR2 reads ANQGSEA. V was trimmed by 2 bases and J by 4 bases, leaving 18 bases between them. The CDR3 DNA reads TGCAGCGTTGAAATTTCCCGGGCCCGAGAGGGAAACACCATATATTTT. Amino acids: CSVEISRAREGNTIYF. The full variable domain, in which reference TRBV29-1 and TRBJ1-3 provide the parts outside the CDR3, is SAVISQKPSRDICQRGTSLTIQCQVDSQVTMMFWYRQQPGQSLTLIATANQGSEATYESGFVIDKFPISRPNLTFSTLTVSNMSPEDSSIYLCSVEISRAREGNTIYFGEGSWLTVV.

CDR3 sequence reads: CASRNRDRVTGELFF. CDR3 nucleotide sequence: TGCGCCAGCAGAAACCGGGACAGGGTGACCGGGGAGCTGTTTTTT. The J gene is TRBJ2-2, the V gene TRBV5-1, with TRBD1 identical over 9 bases. Unmatched junction bases numbered 7, after V lost 5 bases and J lost 5 bases. Germline values: CDR1 SGHRS, CDR2 YFSETQ. CDR3 length equals 15 residues.

This clone was seen a handful of times. The genes are TRBV4-1 and TRBJ2-3, with TRBD1 as a possible D gene (7 bases). This CDR3 region has 15 residues. V was shortened by 4 bases and J by 2 bases, with 13 bases between the two germline ends. The germline V gene encodes CDR1 MGHRA and CDR2 YSYEKL. DNA for the CDR3: TGCGCCAGCAGCCCACGCGGGACAGTCACAGATACGCAGTATTTT. This gives the protein CASSPRGTVTDTQYF.

This chain joins TRBV15 and TRBJ2-1, with D tentatively TRBD2 (5 bases). The CDR3 loop spans 15 amino acids. V was pared by 7 bases and J by 2 bases, with 15 bases between. Germline V gives CDR1 LNHNV, CDR2 YYDKDF (reference sequence). The CDR3 DNA follows: TGTGCCACCACCGAAGAGGGTGGTCCCTACAATGAGCAGTTCTTC. Its protein is CATTEEGGPYNEQFF.

A few counts support this clone. The V gene is TRBV7-9, the J gene TRBJ1-5; 7 bases fit TRBD1. This CDR3 spans 16 amino acids. J gave up 0 bases and V 4 bases, and 6 bases lay outside the gene matches. CDR1 and CDR2 (germline): SEHNR, FQNEAQ (reference sequence). CDR3 nucleotides: TGTGCCAGCAGCTCCGGACAGGCTGATAGCAATCAGCCCCAGCATTTT. Amino acid sequence: CASSSGQADSNQPQHF.

This chain joins TRBV29-1 and TRBJ2-7; D is uncertain. Trimming took off 4 bases at V and 4 bases at J, with 11 bases between the two ends. Germline V gene sequence: CDR1 SQVTM, CDR2 ANQGSEA. This CDR3 is built from 12 residues. The DNA of the CDR3 is TGCAGCGTTGGCGACTCTACTTACGAGCAGTACTTC. It codes for CSVGDSTYEQYF.

V usage is TRBV6-1 and J usage is TRBJ1-1; D is perhaps TRBD1 (5 bases). The CDR3 has 14 amino acids. Germline assignment: CDR1 MNHNS and CDR2 SASEGT. Trimming pared 5 bases from V and 0 bases from J, leaving 10 bases between. Written as DNA, the CDR3 is TGTGCCAGCAGTCCTGGGACGGTGAACACTGAAGCTTTCTTT. This codes for CASSPGTVNTEAFF.

This clone was seen more than once but under ten times. The J gene is TRBJ2-2, the V gene TRBV7-9; D is unresolved. The CDR3 covers 12 residues. Between the trimmed V and J ends, which lost 1 base and 7 bases, there was a span of 4 bases. CDR1 is SEHNR and CDR2 is FQNEAQ in the germline V gene (reference sequence). The CDR3 DNA reads as TGTGCCAGCAGCTTAGTAGTCGGGGAGCTGTTTTTT. It specifies CASSLVVGELFF.

This clone has only a few counts. Other DNA sequences from this sample encode an identical CDR3 as well. The chain has TRBV29-1 and TRBJ2-5, with no clear D. The CDR3 is made up of 10 amino acids. CDR1 and CDR2 from the germline V gene are SQVTM and ANQGSEA. V shed 5 bases and J shed 1 base, with 2 bases lying between them. This CDR3 reads CSVPQETQYF. In DNA form, the CDR3 reads TGCAGCGTTCCCCAAGAGACCCAGTACTTC.

This clone was seen only a few times. The chain carries TRBV19 and TRBJ2-6, with D unclear. Germline V gene data show CDR1 as LNHDA and CDR2 as SQIVND (reference sequence). This CDR3 spans 15 amino acids. Trimming took off 5 bases at V and 3 bases at J, with 11 bases between the two ends. CDR3 sequence: CASSWSSSGANVLTF. The CDR3 region has the DNA TGTGCCAGTAGTTGGTCTTCGAGTGGGGCCAACGTCCTGACTTTC.

The V and J genes are TRBV29-1 and TRBJ2-7; 8 bases map to TRBD1. V lost 6 bases and J lost 2; bases outside the gene matches: 6. In germline, CDR1 is SQVTM, CDR2 ANQGSEA. This CDR3 has 13 residues. The CDR3 protein is CSVRTGLAYEQYF. The CDR3 DNA sequence: TGCAGCGTCCGGACAGGGCTAGCCTACGAGCAGTACTTC.

The V call is TRBV29-1, the J call TRBJ1-4, with a tentative D call TRBD1 (5 bases). Germline loops: CDR1 SQVTM, CDR2 ANQGSEA. The CDR3 is 13 residues long. The V gene lost 6 bases and the J gene lost 2 bases, with 10 bases spanning the gap. CDR3 nucleotides: TGCAGCGTGACGACAGTCACTAATGAAAAACTGTTTTTT. As protein: CSVTTVTNEKLFF.

The chain carries TRBV5-4 and TRBJ2-6; D call uncertain. Germline V lookup: CDR1 SGHNT, CDR2 YYREEE (reference sequence). This CDR3 contains 14 residues. V was clipped by 1 base and J by 2 bases, with 4 bases between them. The DNA of the CDR3 is TGTGCCAGCAGCTTGTTCACTGGGGCCAACGTCCTGACTTTC. The encoded protein is CASSLFTGANVLTF.

This chain uses TRBV13 with TRBJ1-1, with TRBD1 as a possible D gene (5 bases). From germline, CDR1 is PRHDT and CDR2 FYEKMQ (reference sequence). V lost 4 bases to trimming and J lost 4 bases, with 16 bases between them. The CDR3 has 15 amino acids. CDR3 in amino acids: CASSSFTGFLTEAFF. As DNA, the CDR3 is TGTGCCAGCAGCTCCTTCACAGGTTTTCTCACTGAAGCTTTCTTT.